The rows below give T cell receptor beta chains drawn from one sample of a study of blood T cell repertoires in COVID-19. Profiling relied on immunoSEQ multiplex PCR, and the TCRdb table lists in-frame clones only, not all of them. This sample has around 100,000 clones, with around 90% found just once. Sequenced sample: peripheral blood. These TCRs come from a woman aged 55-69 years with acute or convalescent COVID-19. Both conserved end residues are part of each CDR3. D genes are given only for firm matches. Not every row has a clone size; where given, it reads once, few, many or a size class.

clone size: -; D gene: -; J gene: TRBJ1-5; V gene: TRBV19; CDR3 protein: CASRTRGNSNQPQHF; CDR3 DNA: TGTGCCAGTAGAACAAGGGGCAATAGCAATCAGCCCCAGCATTTT
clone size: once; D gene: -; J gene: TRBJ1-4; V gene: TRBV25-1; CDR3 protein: CASRETATNEKLFF; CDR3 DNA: TGTGCCAGCAGAGAGACAGCAACTAATGAAAAACTGTTTTTT
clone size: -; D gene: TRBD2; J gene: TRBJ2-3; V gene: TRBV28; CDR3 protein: CASLRVPAGGGDTQYF; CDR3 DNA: TGTGCCAGTTTAAGGGTCCCGGCGGGAGGAGGCGATACGCAGTATTTT
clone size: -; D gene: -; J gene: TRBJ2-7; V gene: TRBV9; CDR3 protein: CASSADYYEQYF; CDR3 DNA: TGTGCCAGCAGCGCAGACTACTACGAGCAGTACTTC
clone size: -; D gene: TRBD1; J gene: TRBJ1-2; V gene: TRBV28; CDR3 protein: CASRLGQGTNYGYTF; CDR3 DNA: TGTGCCAGCAGACTTGGACAGGGGACAAACTATGGCTACACCTTC
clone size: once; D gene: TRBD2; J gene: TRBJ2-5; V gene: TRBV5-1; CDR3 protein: CASGLAGVGETQYF; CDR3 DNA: TGCGCCAGCGGACTAGCGGGAGTTGGGGAGACCCAGTACTTC
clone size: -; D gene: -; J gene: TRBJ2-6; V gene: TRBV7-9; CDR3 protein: CASSPWAGANVLTF; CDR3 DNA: TGTGCCAGCAGTCCTTGGGCCGGGGCCAACGTCCTGACTTTC
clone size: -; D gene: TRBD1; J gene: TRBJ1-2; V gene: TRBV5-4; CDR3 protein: CASSPNTGGYGYTF; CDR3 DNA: TGTGCCAGCAGCCCCAACACAGGGGGCTATGGCTACACCTTC
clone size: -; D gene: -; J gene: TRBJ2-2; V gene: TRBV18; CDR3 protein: CASSEQGTTGELFF; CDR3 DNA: TGTGCCAGCTCTGAGCAGGGGACCACCGGGGAGCTGTTTTTT
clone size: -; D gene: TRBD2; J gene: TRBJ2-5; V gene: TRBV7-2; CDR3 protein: CASSIPGGLSGRETQYF; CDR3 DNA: TGTGCCAGCAGCATTCCGGGAGGGCTAAGCGGGCGGGAGACCCAGTACTTC
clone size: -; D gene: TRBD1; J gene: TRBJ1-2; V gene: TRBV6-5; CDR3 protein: CASRDRGGYGYTF; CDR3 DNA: TGTGCCAGCAGAGACAGGGGCGGCTATGGCTACACCTTC
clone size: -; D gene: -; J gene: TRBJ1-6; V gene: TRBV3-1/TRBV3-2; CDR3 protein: CASSQADSSSNSPLHF; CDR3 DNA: TGTGCCAGCAGCCAAGCGGACAGCTCAAGCAATTCACCCCTCCACTTT
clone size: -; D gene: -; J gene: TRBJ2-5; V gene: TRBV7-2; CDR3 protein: CASSLSGLAQETQYF; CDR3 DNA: TGTGCCAGCAGCCTGAGTGGGCTAGCGCAAGAGACCCAGTACTTC
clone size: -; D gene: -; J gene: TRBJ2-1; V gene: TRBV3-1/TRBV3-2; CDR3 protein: CASSPSQGNEQFF; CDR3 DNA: TGTGCCAGCAGCCCGAGCCAGGGGAATGAGCAGTTCTTC
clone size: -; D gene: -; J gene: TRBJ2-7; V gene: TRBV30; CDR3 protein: CAWSSTAWSEQYF; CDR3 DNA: TGTGCCTGGAGTTCGACAGCCTGGAGCGAGCAGTACTTC
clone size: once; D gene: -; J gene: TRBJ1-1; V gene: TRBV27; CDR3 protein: CASSIYARNTEAFF; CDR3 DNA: TGTGCCAGCAGCATTTACGCGAGGAACACTGAAGCTTTCTTT
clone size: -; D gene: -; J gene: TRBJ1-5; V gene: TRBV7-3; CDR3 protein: CASSPSGGYQPQHF; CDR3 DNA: TGTGCCAGCAGCCCATCGGGGGGCTATCAGCCCCAGCATTTT
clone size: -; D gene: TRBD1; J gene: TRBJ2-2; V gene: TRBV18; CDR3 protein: CASLPGQVNTGELFF; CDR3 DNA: TGTGCCAGCTTACCGGGACAGGTGAACACCGGGGAGCTGTTTTTT
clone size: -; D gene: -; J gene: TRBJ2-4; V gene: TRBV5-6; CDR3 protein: CASSLGAGLVKNIQYF; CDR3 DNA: TGTGCCAGCAGCTTGGGAGCAGGGTTGGTCAAAAACATTCAGTACTTC
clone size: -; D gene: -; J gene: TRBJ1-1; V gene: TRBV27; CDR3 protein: CASSPLLRMNTEAFF; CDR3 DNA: TGTGCCAGCAGCCCCCTGTTGCGCATGAACACTGAAGCTTTCTTT
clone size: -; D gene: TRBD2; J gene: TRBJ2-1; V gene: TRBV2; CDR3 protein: CASRGLAGGSYNEQFF; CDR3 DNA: TGTGCCAGCAGGGGTCTAGCGGGGGGCTCCTACAATGAGCAGTTCTTC
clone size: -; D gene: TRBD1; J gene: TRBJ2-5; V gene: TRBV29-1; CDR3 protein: CSVGRGPPGETQYF; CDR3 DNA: TGCAGCGTTGGCAGGGGGCCACCGGGAGAGACCCAGTACTTC
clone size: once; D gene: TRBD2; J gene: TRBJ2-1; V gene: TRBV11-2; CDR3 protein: CASSLETGGSSYNEQFF; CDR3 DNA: TGTGCCAGCAGCTTAGAGACGGGCGGGAGTTCCTACAATGAGCAGTTCTTC
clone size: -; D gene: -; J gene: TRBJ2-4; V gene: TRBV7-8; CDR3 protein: CASSLAPTGVKNIQYF; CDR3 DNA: TGTGCCAGCAGCTTAGCGCCAACAGGAGTCAAAAACATTCAGTACTTC
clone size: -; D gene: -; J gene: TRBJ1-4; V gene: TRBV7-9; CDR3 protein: CASSLGMREKLFF; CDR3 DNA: TGTGCCAGCAGCTTAGGGATGAGGGAAAAACTGTTTTTT
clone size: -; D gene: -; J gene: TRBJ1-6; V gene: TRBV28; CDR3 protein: CASSHRQAYNSPLHF; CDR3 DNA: TGTGCCAGCAGTCACCGACAGGCGTATAATTCACCCCTCCACTTT
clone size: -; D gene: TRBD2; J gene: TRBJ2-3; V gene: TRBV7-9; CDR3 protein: CASTALAGGSTDTQYF; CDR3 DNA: TGTGCCAGCACCGCCCTAGCGGGAGGGAGCACAGATACGCAGTATTTT
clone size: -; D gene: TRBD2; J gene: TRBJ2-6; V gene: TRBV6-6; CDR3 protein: CASSHRLAAPSGANVLTF; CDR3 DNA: TGTGCCAGCAGTCACCGACTAGCGGCCCCCTCTGGGGCCAACGTCCTGACTTTC
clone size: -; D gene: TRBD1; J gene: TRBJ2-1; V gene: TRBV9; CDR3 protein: CASSPGGETHEQFF; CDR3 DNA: TGTGCCAGCAGCCCAGGGGGAGAAACCCATGAGCAGTTCTTC
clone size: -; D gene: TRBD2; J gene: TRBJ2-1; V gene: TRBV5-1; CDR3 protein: CASSLGLADAYNEQFF; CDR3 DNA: TGCGCCAGCAGCTTGGGACTAGCGGACGCATACAATGAGCAGTTCTTC
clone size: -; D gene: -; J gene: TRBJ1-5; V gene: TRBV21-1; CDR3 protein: CASSGQGRRNQPQHF; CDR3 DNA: TGTGCCAGCAGCGGGCAGGGGAGAAGAAATCAGCCCCAGCATTTT
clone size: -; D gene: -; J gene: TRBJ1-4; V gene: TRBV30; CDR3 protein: CAWSVLGGGAGEKLFF; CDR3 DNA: TGTGCCTGGAGTGTACTCGGTGGGGGCGCAGGTGAAAAACTGTTTTTT
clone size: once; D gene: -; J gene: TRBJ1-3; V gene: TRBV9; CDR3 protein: CASSVASAFGNTIYF; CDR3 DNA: TGTGCCAGCAGCGTAGCTAGCGCGTTCGGAAACACCATATATTTT
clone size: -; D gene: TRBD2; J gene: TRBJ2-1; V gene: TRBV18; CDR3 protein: CASSLGTSGPEQFF; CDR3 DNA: TGTGCCAGCTCACTCGGGACTAGCGGGCCGGAGCAGTTCTTC
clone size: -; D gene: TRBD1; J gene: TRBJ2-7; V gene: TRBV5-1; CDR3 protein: CASSGGQGAYEQYF; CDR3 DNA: TGCGCCAGCAGCGGCGGACAGGGGGCCTACGAGCAGTACTTC
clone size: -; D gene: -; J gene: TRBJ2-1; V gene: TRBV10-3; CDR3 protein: CAISDWAGYNEQFF; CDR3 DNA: TGTGCCATCAGTGATTGGGCAGGCTACAATGAGCAGTTCTTC
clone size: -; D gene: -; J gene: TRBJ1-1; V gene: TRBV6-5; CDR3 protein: CASRRTLNTEAFF; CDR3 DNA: TGTGCCAGCAGACGGACTCTGAACACTGAAGCTTTCTTT
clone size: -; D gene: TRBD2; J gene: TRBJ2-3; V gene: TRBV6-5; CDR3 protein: CASRSSGRRTDTQYF; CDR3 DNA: TGTGCCAGCAGAAGTAGCGGGAGACGCACAGATACGCAGTATTTT
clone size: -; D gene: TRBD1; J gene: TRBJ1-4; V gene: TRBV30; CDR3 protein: CAWSKQGGEKLFF; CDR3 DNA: TGTGCCTGGAGTAAACAGGGGGGTGAAAAACTGTTTTTT
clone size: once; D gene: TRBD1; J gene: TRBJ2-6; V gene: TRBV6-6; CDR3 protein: CASSLRDRSSGANVLTF; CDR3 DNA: TGTGCCAGCAGTCTCCGGGACAGGAGCTCTGGGGCCAACGTCCTGACTTTC
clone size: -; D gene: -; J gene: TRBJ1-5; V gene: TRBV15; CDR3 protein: CATSRDPGNQPQHF; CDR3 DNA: TGTGCCACCAGCAGAGACCCGGGGAATCAGCCCCAGCATTTT
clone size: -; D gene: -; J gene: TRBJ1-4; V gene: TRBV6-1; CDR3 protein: CASSEARLGREGKLFF; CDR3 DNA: TGTGCCAGCAGTGAAGCGCGATTGGGCAGGGAGGGAAAACTGTTTTTT
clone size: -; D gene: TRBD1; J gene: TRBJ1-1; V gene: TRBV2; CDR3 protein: CASSLDQGAQNTEAFF; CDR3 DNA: TGTGCCAGCAGTCTGGACCAGGGGGCACAGAACACTGAAGCTTTCTTT
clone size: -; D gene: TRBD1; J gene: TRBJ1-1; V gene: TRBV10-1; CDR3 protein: CASSEGTVFEAFF; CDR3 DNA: TGCGCCAGCAGTGAGGGGACAGTTTTCGAAGCTTTCTTT
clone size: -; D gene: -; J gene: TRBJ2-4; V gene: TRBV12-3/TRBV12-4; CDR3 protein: CASSLIENIQYF; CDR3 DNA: TGTGCCAGCAGTTTAATAGAAAACATTCAGTACTTC
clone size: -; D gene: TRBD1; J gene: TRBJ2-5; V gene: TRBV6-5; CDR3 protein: CASGHRGETQYF; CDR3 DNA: TGTGCCAGCGGACACAGGGGAGAGACCCAGTACTTC
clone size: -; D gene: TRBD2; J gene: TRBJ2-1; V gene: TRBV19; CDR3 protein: CASSLLAAPLGEQFF; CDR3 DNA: TGTGCCAGTAGTTTGCTAGCGGCCCCTTTGGGTGAGCAGTTCTTC
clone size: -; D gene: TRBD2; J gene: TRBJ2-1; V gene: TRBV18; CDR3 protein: CASSPRILAGGAYNEQFF; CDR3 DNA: TGTGCCAGCTCACCACGGATCCTAGCGGGAGGCGCCTACAATGAGCAGTTCTTC
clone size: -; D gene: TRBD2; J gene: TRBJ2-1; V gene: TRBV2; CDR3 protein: CASSERVGGFSYNEQFF; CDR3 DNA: TGTGCCAGCAGTGAAAGGGTGGGAGGGTTCTCCTACAATGAGCAGTTCTTC
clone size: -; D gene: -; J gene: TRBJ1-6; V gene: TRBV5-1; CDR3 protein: CASSLEGEAYSPLHF; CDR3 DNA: TGCGCCAGCAGCTTGGAGGGAGAAGCTTATTCACCCCTCCACTTT
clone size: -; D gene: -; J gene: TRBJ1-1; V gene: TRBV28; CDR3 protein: CASSLTRPMEAFF; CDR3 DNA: TGTGCCAGCAGTTTAACCAGGCCCATGGAAGCTTTCTTT
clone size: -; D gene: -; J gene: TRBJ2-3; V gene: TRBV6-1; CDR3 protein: CASSESGDTQYF; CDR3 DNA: TGTGCCAGCAGTGAATCGGGGGATACGCAGTATTTT
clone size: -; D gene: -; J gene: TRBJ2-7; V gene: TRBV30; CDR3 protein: CAARFSHEQYF; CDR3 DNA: TGTGCAGCCAGATTTAGCCACGAGCAGTACTTC
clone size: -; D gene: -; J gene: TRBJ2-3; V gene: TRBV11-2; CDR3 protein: CASSSWTHPGTDTQYF; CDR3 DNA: TGTGCCAGCAGCTCTTGGACTCACCCTGGCACAGATACGCAGTATTTT
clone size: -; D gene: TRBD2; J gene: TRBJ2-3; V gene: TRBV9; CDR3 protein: CASSVVAGVSTDTQYF; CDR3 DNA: TGTGCCAGCAGCGTAGTAGCGGGAGTGTCGACAGATACGCAGTATTTT
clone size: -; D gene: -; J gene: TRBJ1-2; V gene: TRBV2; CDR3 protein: CASRTANYGYTF; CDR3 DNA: TGTGCCAGCAGGACAGCTAACTATGGCTACACCTTC
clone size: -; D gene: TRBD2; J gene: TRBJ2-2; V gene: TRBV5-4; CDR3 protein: CASSLELAGGYTGELFF; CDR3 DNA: TGTGCCAGCAGCTTGGAATTAGCGGGAGGGTACACCGGGGAGCTGTTTTTT
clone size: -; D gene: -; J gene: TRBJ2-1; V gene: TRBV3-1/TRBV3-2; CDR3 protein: CASSQEPGATNEQFF; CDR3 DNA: TGTGCCAGCAGCCAAGAACCGGGAGCTACCAATGAGCAGTTCTTC